Described below is a single T cell receptor (beta chain) sequence and its context. These data originate in a study of high-grade serous ovarian cancer treatment subgroups. The tumor samples were collected prior to definitive surgery or chemotherapy. The V gene lost 2 bases and the J gene lost 0 bases, with 7 bases spanning the gap. Germline loops: CDR1 SGHVS, CDR2 FQNEAQ. This CDR3 has 14 amino acids. Profiling relied on immunoSEQ multiplex PCR, and the TCRdb table lists in-frame clones only, not all of them. This sample yields about 15,000 clones, of which around 85% are seen a single time; more than 6% belongs to the top ten.

This receptor was obtained from a human donor with high-grade serous ovarian cancer. The sequencing sample was made of tumor tissue. The chain is built from TRBV7-8 and TRBJ2-5; no clear D gene. The CDR3: CASSLIENQETQYF. CDR3 in DNA: TGTGCCAGCAGCTTAATCGAGAACCAAGAGACCCAGTACTTC.